This T cell receptor beta chain was documented in a study of beta chain features in type 1 diabetes. Study results and limitations: The study found moderately but significantly shorter TCRB CDR3s in all four CD4+ subsets of Type 1 diabetes patients.

All of the isolated RNA was reverse transcribed, so expressed TCRB transcripts were sequenced. Sequencing was performed with immunoSEQ multiplex PCR; in TCRdb, only in-frame clones are kept and a portion is missing. Among 400,000 or so clones, 10% to 15% were seen once, and the ten largest hold over 0.008%. This clone was seen only a few times. Its antigen is still unknown. The germline CDR1 and CDR2 sequences are LGHNT and FRNRAP. The CDR3 runs to 14 residues. The J segment lost 7 bases and the V segment lost 2 bases, leaving 2 bases of the junction unmatched. The clonotype was recovered from a woman between 18 and 29 years old with type 1 diabetes. The chain couples TRBV12-5 to TRBJ1-4; 9 nucleotides align to TRBD1. The sequenced sample was naive CD4+ T cells from blood. Here the CDR3 reads CASGLRDRVEKLFF. The DNA of the CDR3 is TGTGCTAGTGGTTTGCGGGACAGGGTTGAAAAACTGTTTTTT.